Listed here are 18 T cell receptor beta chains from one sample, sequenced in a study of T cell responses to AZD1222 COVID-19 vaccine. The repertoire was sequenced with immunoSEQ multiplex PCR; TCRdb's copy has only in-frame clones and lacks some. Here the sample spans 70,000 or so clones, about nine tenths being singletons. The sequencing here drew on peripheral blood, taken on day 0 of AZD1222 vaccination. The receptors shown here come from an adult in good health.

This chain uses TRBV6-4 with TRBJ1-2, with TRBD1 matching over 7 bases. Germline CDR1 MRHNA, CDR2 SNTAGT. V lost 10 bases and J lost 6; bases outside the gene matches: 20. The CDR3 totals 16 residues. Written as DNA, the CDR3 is TGTGCCACCCCCTCCACCGGGACAGTCGGGAGAAATGGCTACACCTTC. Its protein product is CATPSTGTVGRNGYTF.

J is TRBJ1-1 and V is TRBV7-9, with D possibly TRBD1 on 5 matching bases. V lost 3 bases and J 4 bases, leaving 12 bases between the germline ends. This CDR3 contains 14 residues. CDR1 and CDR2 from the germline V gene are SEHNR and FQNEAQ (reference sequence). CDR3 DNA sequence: TGTGCCAGCAGCTTTTCTAGTAGGGGCACTGAAGCTTTCTTT. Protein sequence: CASSFSSRGTEAFF.

CDR3 sequence (DNA): TGTGCCAGCAGCTTAGTTCGGGCCGAGAAAGAGACCCAGTACTTC. Protein sequence: CASSLVRAEKETQYF. The chain is built from TRBV7-9 and TRBJ2-5; D is uncertain. The V end was cut by 1 base, the J end by 3 bases, with 12 bases between. Germline V gives CDR1 SEHNR, CDR2 FQNEAQ (reference sequence). This CDR3 has 15 residues.

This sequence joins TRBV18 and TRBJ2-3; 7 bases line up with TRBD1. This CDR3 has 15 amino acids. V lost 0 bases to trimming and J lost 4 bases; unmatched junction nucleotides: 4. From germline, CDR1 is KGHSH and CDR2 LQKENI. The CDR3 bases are TGTGCCAGCTCACCACCGGCAGGGGGAGCAGATACGCAGTATTTT. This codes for CASSPPAGGADTQYF.

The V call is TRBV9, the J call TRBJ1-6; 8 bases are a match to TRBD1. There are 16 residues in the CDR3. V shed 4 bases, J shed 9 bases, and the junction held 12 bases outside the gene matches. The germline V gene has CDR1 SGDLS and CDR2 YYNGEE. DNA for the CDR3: TGTGCCAGCAGCCCAATGGGACAGGCGCAATCTTCACCCCTCCACTTT. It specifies CASSPMGQAQSSPLHF.

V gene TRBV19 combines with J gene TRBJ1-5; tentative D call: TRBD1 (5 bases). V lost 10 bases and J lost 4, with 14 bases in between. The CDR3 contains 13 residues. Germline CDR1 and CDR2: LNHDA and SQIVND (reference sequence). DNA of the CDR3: TGTGCCACCCTCGGTAGGGGAAATCAGCCCCAGCATTTT. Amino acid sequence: CATLGRGNQPQHF.

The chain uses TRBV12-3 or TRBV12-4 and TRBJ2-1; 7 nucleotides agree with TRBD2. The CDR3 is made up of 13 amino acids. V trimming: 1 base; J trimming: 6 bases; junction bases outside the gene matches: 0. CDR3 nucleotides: TGTGCCAGCAGTTTAGGGACTAGCAATGAGCAGTTCTTC. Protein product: CASSLGTSNEQFF.

The CDR3 loop is CASSQIWLYEQYF. CDR3 DNA sequence: TGCGCCAGCAGCCAAATTTGGCTATACGAGCAGTACTTC. This chain uses TRBV4-1 with TRBJ2-7; no clear D. The CDR3 contains 13 residues. Germline loops: CDR1 MGHRA, CDR2 YSYEKL. V lost 2 bases, J lost 4 bases, and 9 bases lay in between.

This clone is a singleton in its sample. The CDR3 sequence: CAWSSGTGANQPQHF. The DNA of the CDR3 is TGTGCCTGGAGTTCTGGGACAGGGGCGAATCAGCCCCAGCATTTT. V gene TRBV30 combines with J gene TRBJ1-5; TRBD1 matches 10 bases. CDR3 length: 15 amino acids. J gave up 4 bases and V 2 bases, and 5 bases lay outside the gene matches. Germline values: CDR1 GTSNPN, CDR2 SVGIG (reference sequence).

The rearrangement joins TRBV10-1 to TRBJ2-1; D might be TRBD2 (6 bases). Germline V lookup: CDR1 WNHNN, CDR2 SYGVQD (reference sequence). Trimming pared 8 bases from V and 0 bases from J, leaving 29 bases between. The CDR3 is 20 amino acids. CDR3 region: CASPIKCHGTSISSYNEQFF. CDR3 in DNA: TGCGCCAGCCCGATTAAATGCCATGGGACTTCTATAAGCTCCTACAATGAGCAGTTCTTC.

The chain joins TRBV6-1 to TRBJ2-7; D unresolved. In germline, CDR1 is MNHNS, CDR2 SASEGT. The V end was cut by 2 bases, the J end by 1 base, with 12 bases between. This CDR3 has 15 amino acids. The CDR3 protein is CASSELGGESYEQYF. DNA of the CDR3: TGTGCCAGCAGTGAATTGGGTGGGGAATCCTACGAGCAGTACTTC.

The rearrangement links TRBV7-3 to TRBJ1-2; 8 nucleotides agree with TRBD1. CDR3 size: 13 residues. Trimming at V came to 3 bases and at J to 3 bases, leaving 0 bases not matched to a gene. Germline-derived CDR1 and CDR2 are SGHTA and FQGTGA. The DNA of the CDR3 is TGTGCCAGCAGCTTGACAGGGGACTATGGCTACACCTTC. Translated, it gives CASSLTGDYGYTF.

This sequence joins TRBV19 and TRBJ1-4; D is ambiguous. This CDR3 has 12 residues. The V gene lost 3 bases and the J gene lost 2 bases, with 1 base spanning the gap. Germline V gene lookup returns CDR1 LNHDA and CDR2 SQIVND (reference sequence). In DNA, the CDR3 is TGTGCCAGTAGTATCACTAATGAAAAACTGTTTTTT. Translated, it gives CASSITNEKLFF.

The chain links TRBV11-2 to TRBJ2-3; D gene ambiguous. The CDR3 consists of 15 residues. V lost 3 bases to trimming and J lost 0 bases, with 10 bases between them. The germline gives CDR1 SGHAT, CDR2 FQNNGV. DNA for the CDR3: TGTGCCAGCAGCTTTTTCCCACAGAGCACAGATACGCAGTATTTT. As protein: CASSFFPQSTDTQYF.

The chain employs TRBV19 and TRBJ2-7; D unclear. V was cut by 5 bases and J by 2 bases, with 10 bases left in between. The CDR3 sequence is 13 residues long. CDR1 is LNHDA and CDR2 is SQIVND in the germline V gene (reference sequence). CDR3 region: CASSWGVPYEQYF. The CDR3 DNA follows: TGTGCCAGTAGTTGGGGTGTGCCCTACGAGCAGTACTTC. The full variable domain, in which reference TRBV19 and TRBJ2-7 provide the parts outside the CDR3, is DGGITQSPKYLFRKEGQNVTLSCEQNLNHDAMYWYRQDPGQGLRLIYYSQIVNDFQKGDIAEGYSVSREKKESFPLTVTSAQKNPTAFYLCASSWGVPYEQYFGPGTRLTVT.

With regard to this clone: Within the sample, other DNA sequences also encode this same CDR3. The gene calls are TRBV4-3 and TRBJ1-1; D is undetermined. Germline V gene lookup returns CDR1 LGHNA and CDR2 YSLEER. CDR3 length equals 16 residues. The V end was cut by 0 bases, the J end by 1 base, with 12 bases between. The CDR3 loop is CASSQDRRGSNTEAFF. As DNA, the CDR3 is TGCGCCAGCAGCCAAGATCGGCGCGGATCGAACACTGAAGCTTTCTTT.

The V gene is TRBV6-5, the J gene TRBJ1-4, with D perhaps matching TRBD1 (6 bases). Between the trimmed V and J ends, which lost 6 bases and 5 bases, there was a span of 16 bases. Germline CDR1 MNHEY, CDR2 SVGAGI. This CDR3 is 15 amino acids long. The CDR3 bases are TGTGCCAGCAGCCCCTTTGGGGGCCCAAATGAAAAACTGTTTTTT. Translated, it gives CASSPFGGPNEKLFF.

The DNA for the CDR3 is TGTGCCACCAGTGACTATCCGGGACGGGACTCCTACAATGAGCAGTTCTTC. It codes for CATSDYPGRDSYNEQFF. The V call is TRBV24-1, the J call TRBJ2-1; D may correspond to TRBD1 or TRBD2 (5 bases each). Germline V lookup: CDR1 KGHDR, CDR2 SFDVKD. The CDR3 extends over 17 amino acids. With 4 bases removed from V and 0 bases from J, the gap between germline ends came to 15 bases.